These 19 T cell receptor beta chains were sequenced from one sample in a study of OX40 agonist ivuxolimab in advanced cancers. The assay was immunoSEQ multiplex PCR, and TCRdb's table has in-frame clones only and misses some. Among under 40,000 clones listed, about four fifths were seen once. The starting material was CD4+ or CD8+ T cells sorted from blood, obtained in a trial of the OX40 agonist ivuxolimab. All receptors come from an adult with an advanced solid tumor such as melanoma, head and neck, liver or kidney cancer.

The chain uses TRBV9 and TRBJ1-3; D remains unclear. V shed 7 bases and J shed 0 bases, with 5 bases lying between them. CDR3 length: 12 amino acids. Per the germline V gene, CDR1 is SGDLS and CDR2 is YYNGEE. Here the CDR3 DNA reads TGTGCCAGCGGACCCTCTGGAAACACCATATATTTT. This translates into CASGPSGNTIYF.

The chain links TRBV7-9 to TRBJ2-4, with 7 bases identical to TRBD1. V shed 5 bases and J 5 bases; nucleotides not matched to a gene: 9. The CDR3 is 15 residues long. Germline V gives CDR1 SEHNR, CDR2 FQNEAQ (reference sequence). CDR3 sequence: CASSEPWDSQNIQYF. CDR3 in DNA: TGTGCCAGCAGCGAACCGTGGGACAGTCAAAACATTCAGTACTTC.

This clone was recorded a few times. The V call is TRBV5-1, the J call TRBJ1-2; the D is unclear. V shed 0 bases and J shed 8 bases, with 14 bases lying between them. The germline CDR1 and CDR2 sequences are SGHRS and YFSETQ. The CDR3 has 14 residues. The CDR3 sequence is CASSLGLEPWGYTF. The CDR3 region has the DNA TGCGCCAGCAGCTTGGGTCTGGAACCCTGGGGCTACACCTTC.

The chain is built from TRBV14 and TRBJ2-7; D is undetermined. Germline CDR1 is SGHDN and CDR2 is FVKESK. With 2 bases removed from V and 3 bases from J, the gap between germline ends came to 5 bases. The CDR3 has 12 residues. CDR3 residues: CASSQLGYEQYF. CDR3 sequence (DNA): TGTGCCAGCAGCCAATTGGGCTACGAGCAGTACTTC.

J is TRBJ2-7 and V is TRBV18; 8 bases match TRBD2. The CDR3 totals 14 residues. V dropped 5 bases and J dropped 3; count of bases not matched to a gene: 6. Germline V CDR1 and CDR2: KGHSH, LQKENI. CDR3: CASSSGLVSYEQYF. The CDR3 nucleotides are TGTGCCAGCTCATCGGGACTAGTGAGCTACGAGCAGTACTTC.

On this clone itself: The sample has other DNA sequences that encode this CDR3 too. J is TRBJ2-7 and V is TRBV30; no clear D gene. The ends were cut back, 2 bases at V and 7 bases at J, with 9 bases in the middle. The CDR3 is made up of 11 amino acids. Germline V gene data show CDR1 as GTSNPN and CDR2 as SVGIG (reference sequence). CDR3 amino acids: CAWSQDSEQYF. Written as DNA, the CDR3 is TGTGCCTGGAGTCAGGATAGTGAGCAGTACTTC.

The chain links TRBV7-9 to TRBJ2-7, with 11 bases matching TRBD2. In germline, CDR1 is SEHNR, CDR2 FQNEAQ (reference sequence). The CDR3 is made up of 18 amino acids. V lost 0 bases to trimming and J lost 6 bases; unmatched junction nucleotides: 13. DNA of the CDR3: TGTGCCAGCAGCTTAGCGTCTAGGGGGCTGGGACTAGCGGCCGAGCAGTACTTC. Translated, it gives CASSLASRGLGLAAEQYF.

This clone was seen just once. The chain has TRBV27 and TRBJ2-1, with a possible D match to TRBD2 (6 bases). Trimming cost V 5 bases and J 10 bases, with 21 bases left between them. Germline V CDR1 and CDR2: MNHEY, SMNVEV (reference sequence). This CDR3 region has 15 residues. DNA for the CDR3: TGTGCCAGCAGTCTGGAGCTAGCGCCTATTCTGGAGCAGTTCTTC. Protein: CASSLELAPILEQFF.

V and J are TRBV7-8 and TRBJ2-3; the D is unclear. The V end lost 5 bases, the J end lost 4 bases, and 16 bases lay between the germline ends. CDR1 and CDR2 (germline): SGHVS, FQNEAQ. This CDR3 is built from 15 residues. CDR3 in amino acids: CASSRFNTAPDTQYF. For the CDR3, the DNA is TGTGCCAGCAGCCGATTCAACACCGCTCCAGATACGCAGTATTTT.

J is TRBJ1-1 and V is TRBV4-2, with 8 positions matching TRBD1. The CDR3 sequence is 14 residues long. Trimming took 4 bases from V and 4 from J; bases not matched to a gene: 5. Germline CDR1 reads LGHNA; CDR2 reads YNFKEQ. Here the CDR3 DNA reads TGTGCCAGCAGCCGGCAGGGGGCAGGCACTGAAGCTTTCTTT. Encoded protein: CASSRQGAGTEAFF.

V gene TRBV18 combines with J gene TRBJ1-3; the D is unclear. Trimming left V 2 bases short and J 4 bases short, with 9 bases between. The CDR3 has 14 residues. Germline V gene data show CDR1 as KGHSH and CDR2 as LQKENI. The CDR3 protein is CASSPYQTGNTIYF. The DNA of the CDR3 is TGTGCCAGCTCACCATATCAAACAGGAAACACCATATATTTT.

This clone showed up just a few times. The J gene is TRBJ1-1, the V gene TRBV6-1, with D unclear. CDR1 is MNHNS, CDR2 SASEGT, per germline. Between the trimmed V and J ends, which lost 3 bases and 5 bases, there was a span of 13 bases. The CDR3 extends over 14 amino acids. The CDR3 nucleotides read TGTGCCAGCAGTGATTCGAATAGGCGGACTGAAGCTTTCTTT. This sequence encodes CASSDSNRRTEAFF.

The genes are TRBV11-3 and TRBJ2-1, with D perhaps TRBD1 (5 bases). Per germline, CDR1 SGHNT and CDR2 YENEEA. The V gene lost 8 bases and the J gene lost 10 bases, with 18 bases spanning the gap. The CDR3 is 13 amino acids. CDR3 in amino acids: CASALGRGGEQFF. Written as DNA, the CDR3 is TGTGCCAGCGCCCTGGGTAGGGGTGGGGAGCAGTTCTTC.

The chain has TRBV7-2 and TRBJ1-5; D not certain. This CDR3 has 15 amino acids. Trimming removed 1 base from V and 0 bases from J, with 7 bases in between. From germline, CDR1 is SGHTA and CDR2 FQGNSA. CDR3 amino acids: CASSLVGYSNQPQHF. CDR3 DNA: TGTGCCAGCAGCTTAGTAGGGTATAGCAATCAGCCCCAGCATTTT.

The CDR3 nucleotides are TGTGCCAGCAGCCAACTCGGGATGAACACTGAAGCTTTCTTT. It translates to CASSQLGMNTEAFF. The V gene is TRBV4-2, the J gene TRBJ1-1; D unresolved. This CDR3 has 14 amino acids. V lost 2 bases and J lost 0, with 7 bases in between. Germline V gene data show CDR1 as LGHNA and CDR2 as YNFKEQ.

CDR3 nucleotides: TGTGCCAGCAGAACCCCGGGACTCTCCACAGATACGCAGTATTTT. Its translation is CASRTPGLSTDTQYF. This sequence joins TRBV25-1 and TRBJ2-3, with TRBD2 as a possible D gene (6 bases). Per the germline V gene, CDR1 is MGHDK and CDR2 is SYGVNS. The CDR3 is 15 amino acids. The V gene lost 6 bases and the J gene lost 2 bases, with 15 bases spanning the gap.

This rearrangement joins TRBV28 to TRBJ2-3, with TRBD1 matching over 8 bases. The CDR3 consists of 15 residues. The germline V gene encodes CDR1 MDHEN and CDR2 SYDVKM. The junction had 5 bases not matched to a gene; V was cut back by 5 bases and J by 1 base. CDR3 protein: CASSPAGQGTDTQYF. The CDR3 DNA sequence: TGTGCCAGCAGTCCTGCGGGACAGGGCACAGATACGCAGTATTTT.

The chain carries TRBV30 and TRBJ2-5, with D possibly matching TRBD1 (5 bases). V lost 4 bases and J 1 base, leaving 10 bases between the germline ends. The CDR3 extends over 13 amino acids. Germline loops: CDR1 GTSNPN, CDR2 SVGIG (reference sequence). Here the CDR3 DNA reads TGTGCCTGGACAGTACAGGCCCAAGAGACCCAGTACTTC. It translates to CAWTVQAQETQYF.

The V gene is TRBV19, the J gene TRBJ2-7; 7 bases line up with TRBD1. V was clipped by 6 bases and J by 0 bases; unmatched bases: 8. The CDR3 has 15 residues. Per the germline V gene, CDR1 is LNHDA and CDR2 is SQIVND (reference sequence). As DNA, the CDR3 is TGTGCCAGTAGGGAACAGGGGTGGGGCTCCTACGAGCAGTACTTC. It codes for CASREQGWGSYEQYF.